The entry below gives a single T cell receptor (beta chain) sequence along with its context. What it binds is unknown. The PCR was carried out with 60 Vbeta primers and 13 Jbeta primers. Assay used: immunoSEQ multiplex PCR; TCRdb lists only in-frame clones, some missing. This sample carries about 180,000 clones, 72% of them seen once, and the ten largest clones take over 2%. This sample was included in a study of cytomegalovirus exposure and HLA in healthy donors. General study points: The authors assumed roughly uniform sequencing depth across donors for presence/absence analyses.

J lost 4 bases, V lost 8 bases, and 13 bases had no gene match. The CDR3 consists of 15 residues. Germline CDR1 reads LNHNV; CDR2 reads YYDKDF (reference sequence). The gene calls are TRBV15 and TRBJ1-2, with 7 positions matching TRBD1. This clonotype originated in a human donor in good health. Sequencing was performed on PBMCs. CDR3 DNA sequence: TGTGCCACCCACGACAGGGTATTTCGCTGCTATGGCTACACCTTC. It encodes CATHDRVFRCYGYTF.